This is a list of T cell receptor beta chains from one sample in a study of T-cell memory formation after mild COVID-19. TCRdb redid the calling of the 5' RACE reads with MiXCR, one entry per CDR3 protein. The table includes around 130,000 distinct CDR3 sequences, 14% detected once. The sample comprised PBMCs or a T cell subset sorted from them (not recorded which). These receptors all come from an adult woman who had mild COVID-19 (a few samples of this study predate the infection). Cell type and time point are not known. Each CDR3 is given with its conserved first and last residue. The D gene is left open where the match is weak. Clone size, where shown, is once, few, many, or a class for clones that have expanded.

TRBJ2-7 | 12 | - | TRBV29-1 | many | CSVEVATYEQYF | TGCAGCGTTGAAGTGGCTACCTACGAGCAGTACTTC
TRBJ2-1 | 17 | - | TRBV11-3 | few | CASSLARTDPNYNEQFF | TGTGCCAGCAGCTTAGCACGGACGGACCCGAACTACAATGAGCAGTTCTTC
TRBJ2-3 | 15 | - | TRBV11-1 | few | CASSLSSHGTDTQYF | TGTGCCAGCAGCTTATCCAGTCATGGAACAGATACGCAGTATTTT
TRBJ2-7 | 15 | - | TRBV3-1 | - | CASSPRRDSYYEQYF | TGTGCCAGCAGCCCCCGACGGGACTCCTACTACGAGCAGTACTTC
TRBJ1-1 | 16 | - | TRBV9 | - | CASSVVSGQGGTEAFF | TGTGCCAGCAGCGTAGTTTCTGGTCAGGGAGGCACTGAAGCTTTCTTT
TRBJ2-2 | 15 | - | TRBV14 | - | CASSQDWANTGELFF | TGTGCCAGCAGCCAAGATTGGGCGAACACCGGGGAGCTGTTTTTT
TRBJ1-6 | 17 | - | TRBV5-1 | many | CASSLEALSSYNSPLHF | TGCGCCAGCAGCTTGGAAGCACTAAGCTCCTATAATTCACCCCTCCACTTT
TRBJ2-2 | 15 | - | TRBV4-3 | - | CASSQDSGSTGELFF | TGCGCCAGCAGCCAAGATTCGGGGAGCACCGGGGAGCTGTTTTTT
TRBJ2-7 | 17 | - | TRBV29-1 | - | CSVEGWTAVTSSYEQYF | TGCAGCGTTGAAGGGTGGACGGCAGTAACTAGCTCCTACGAGCAGTACTTC
TRBJ2-5 | 18 | TRBD2 | TRBV20-1 | many | CSAAGASGGGPTQETQYF | TGCAGTGCCGCTGGGGCTAGCGGGGGGGGACCTACACAAGAGACCCAGTACTTC
TRBJ1-4 | 14 | TRBD1 | TRBV4-2 | - | CASSPDRGNEKLFF | TGTGCCAGCAGCCCGGACAGGGGGAATGAAAAACTGTTTTTT
TRBJ2-1 | 11 | - | TRBV30 | - | CAFKDNHEQFF | TGTGCGTTTAAAGATAACCATGAGCAGTTCTTC
TRBJ2-7 | 17 | TRBD1 | TRBV2 | - | CASSAGQVHYSHYEQYF | TGTGCCAGCAGTGCGGGACAGGTACACTACAGTCACTACGAGCAGTACTTC
TRBJ2-3 | 15 | - | TRBV4-3 | few | CASSQGSPHTDTQYF | TGCGCCAGCAGCCAAGGCTCCCCTCACACAGATACGCAGTATTTT
TRBJ2-1 | 15 | - | TRBV9 | - | CASSVEGGGPHEQFF | TGTGCCAGCAGCGTAGAGGGGGGGGGCCCCCATGAGCAGTTCTTC
TRBJ1-2 | 13 | - | TRBV4-1 | - | CASSEGEGPGYTF | TGCGCCAGCAGCGAAGGGGAAGGCCCAGGCTACACCTTC
TRBJ2-2 | 16 | TRBD2 | TRBV9 | few | CASSVDIAGGPGELFF | TGTGCCAGCAGCGTAGATATAGCGGGGGGGCCCGGGGAGCTGTTTTTT
TRBJ2-1 | 16 | - | TRBV24-1 | few | CATSDLKGHKADEQFF | TGTGCCACCAGTGATTTGAAGGGACATAAGGCTGATGAGCAGTTCTTC
TRBJ2-5 | 14 | TRBD2 | TRBV7-9 | many | CASSLELAEETQYF | TGTGCCAGCAGCTTAGAACTAGCGGAAGAGACCCAGTACTTC
TRBJ2-7 | 14 | TRBD1 | TRBV4-1 | - | CASSQGTGNYEQYF | TGCGCCAGCAGCCAGGGGACAGGGAACTACGAGCAGTACTTC
TRBJ2-1 | 13 | TRBD1 | TRBV4-1 | - | CASSQTGVNEQFF | TGCGCCAGCAGCCAAACAGGGGTCAATGAGCAGTTCTTC
TRBJ2-7 | 13 | TRBD1 | TRBV20-1 | few | CSARTGADYEQYF | TGCAGTGCTAGGACAGGGGCCGACTACGAGCAGTACTTC
TRBJ2-1 | 16 | TRBD2 | TRBV7-6 | many | CASSQAPSGGGYEQFF | TGTGCCAGCAGCCAAGCCCCTAGCGGCGGTGGGTATGAGCAGTTCTTC
TRBJ2-7 | 15 | - | TRBV4-2 | many | CASSQSTGQGHEQYF | TGTGCCAGCAGCCAGTCCACCGGCCAGGGCCACGAGCAGTACTTC
TRBJ1-6 | 15 | - | TRBV28 | few | CASQGHSSYNSPLHF | TGTGCCAGCCAGGGACACAGCTCCTATAATTCACCCCTCCACTTT
TRBJ2-5 | 12 | - | TRBV5-6 | - | CASSVAGETQYF | TGTGCCAGCAGCGTAGCCGGGGAGACCCAGTACTTC
TRBJ2-3 | 12 | - | TRBV11-2 | few | CASSPDTDTQYF | TGTGCCAGCAGCCCCGACACCGATACGCAGTATTTT
TRBJ2-1 | 13 | - | TRBV4-2 | many | CASSQEWPTQQFF | TGTGCCAGCAGCCAAGAGTGGCCGACCCAGCAGTTCTTC
TRBJ1-1 | 15 | - | TRBV27 | few | CASSQDSDSHTEAFF | TGTGCCAGCAGCCAAGACTCGGACAGTCACACTGAAGCTTTCTTT
TRBJ2-7 | 16 | TRBD1 | TRBV4-1 | - | CASSQPGQGSTYEQYF | TGCGCCAGCAGCCAGCCGGGACAGGGGTCAACCTACGAGCAGTACTTC
TRBJ2-1 | 15 | - | TRBV20-1 | few | CSARDFGSSDNEQFF | TGCAGTGCTAGAGATTTTGGGAGTTCCGACAATGAGCAGTTCTTC
TRBJ2-7 | 13 | - | TRBV5-1 | - | CASSWTAGYEQYF | TGCGCCAGCAGCTGGACGGCAGGTTACGAGCAGTACTTC
TRBJ1-2 | 14 | - | TRBV12-3/TRBV12-4 | - | CASSLGRESYGYTF | TGTGCCAGCAGTTTGGGGCGGGAGTCGTATGGCTACACCTTC
TRBJ1-4 | 14 | - | TRBV27 | - | CASSQGGGGEKLFF | TGTGCCAGCAGCCAAGGGGGGGGTGGTGAAAAACTGTTTTTT
TRBJ2-1 | 13 | - | TRBV5-1 | - | CASSLIGGEGQFF | TGCGCCAGCAGCTTGATTGGGGGCGAAGGGCAGTTCTTC
TRBJ2-7 | 14 | - | TRBV9 | - | CASSPSRASYEQYF | TGTGCCAGCAGCCCCTCCCGGGCTTCCTACGAGCAGTACTTC
TRBJ2-7 | 16 | - | TRBV20-1 | few | CSARSREGTPRGEQYF | TGCAGTGCTAGATCACGGGAAGGGACTCCTCGGGGCGAGCAGTACTTC
TRBJ2-7 | 14 | - | TRBV19 | few | CASSPGHLSYEQYF | TGTGCCAGTAGTCCAGGACACCTCTCCTACGAGCAGTACTTC
TRBJ2-7 | 16 | - | TRBV21-1 | few | CASSKYGGRGTYEQYF | TGTGCCAGCAGCAAATACGGCGGGAGGGGGACCTACGAGCAGTACTTC
TRBJ2-5 | 15 | TRBD1 | TRBV6-5 | - | CASSPGTGDQETQYF | TGTGCCAGCAGTCCCGGGACAGGGGATCAAGAGACCCAGTACTTC
TRBJ1-1 | 14 | - | TRBV20-1 | - | CSARDERGGTEAFF | TGCAGTGCTAGAGATGAGAGGGGGGGCACTGAAGCTTTCTTT
TRBJ2-3 | 14 | - | TRBV7-6 | few | CASSLIWGTDTQYF | TGTGCCAGCAGCTTAATCTGGGGCACAGATACGCAGTATTTT
TRBJ2-3 | 15 | TRBD2 | TRBV7-2 | few | CASSIRTSGVDTQYF | TGTGCCAGCAGCATTCGGACTAGCGGAGTGGATACGCAGTATTTT
TRBJ1-1 | 14 | TRBD1 | TRBV5-1 | - | CASSLDATGDEAFF | TGCGCCAGCAGCCTCGACGCGACAGGGGATGAAGCTTTCTTT
TRBJ2-7 | 14 | TRBD2 | TRBV27 | few | CASSSTSAINEQYF | TGTGCCAGCAGTTCTACTAGCGCGATAAACGAGCAGTACTTC